The entry below describes one T cell receptor beta chain. The data stem from a study of control samples from healthy donors and cancer patients. The method was immunoSEQ multiplex PCR; TCRdb's version includes in-frame clones alone and lacks a portion of them. The sample holds fewer than 200,000 clones, about 94% seen once. The sequencing input was PBMCs. This TCR came from a man in his sixties with colorectal cancer.

The CDR3 region has the DNA TGTGCCAGCAGCGCCACCCCGGGTGAAGGGACAGATACGCAGTATTTT. It codes for CASSATPGEGTDTQYF. The chain uses TRBV9 and TRBJ2-3; D is uncertain. Germline V gene sequence: CDR1 SGDLS, CDR2 YYNGEE. Trimming took off 3 bases at V and 3 bases at J, with 17 bases between the two ends. The CDR3 has 16 residues.